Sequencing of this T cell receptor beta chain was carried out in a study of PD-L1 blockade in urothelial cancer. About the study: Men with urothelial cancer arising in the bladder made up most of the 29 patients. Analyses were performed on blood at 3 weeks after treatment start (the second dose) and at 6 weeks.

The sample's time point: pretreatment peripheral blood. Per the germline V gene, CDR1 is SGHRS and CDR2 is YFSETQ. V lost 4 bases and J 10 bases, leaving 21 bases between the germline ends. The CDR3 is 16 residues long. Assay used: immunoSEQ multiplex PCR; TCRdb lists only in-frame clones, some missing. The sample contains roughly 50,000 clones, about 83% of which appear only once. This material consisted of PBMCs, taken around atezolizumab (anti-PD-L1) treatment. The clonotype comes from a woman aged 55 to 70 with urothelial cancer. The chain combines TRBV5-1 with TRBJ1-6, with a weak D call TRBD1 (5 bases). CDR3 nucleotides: TGCGCCAGCAGCCCGACGAGCCGACAGTTAGGGTCACCCCTCCACTTT. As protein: CASSPTSRQLGSPLHF.